The entry below gives a single TCR beta chain sequence along with its context. Clones were read by immunoSEQ multiplex PCR, and TCRdb kept only the in-frame ones, dropping some. The profile covers 180,000 or so clones, with 75% to 80% appearing a single time and roughly 9.4% taken by the ten largest. This sample is drawn from a study of blood T cell repertoires in COVID-19. Study-level background: Collection of acute and convalescent COVID-19 samples took place in the United States, Italy and Spain. In each case, the material was cDNA or gDNA derived from T cells, B-cell-depleted T cells, or PBMCs.

CDR1 MNHNS and CDR2 SASEGT come from the germline V gene. V was clipped by 4 bases and J by 7 bases; unmatched bases: 15. This CDR3 contains 16 residues. This clonotype was sampled from a woman aged 50 to 60 with active or convalescent COVID-19. The chain employs TRBV6-1 and TRBJ1-2; TRBD1 matches at 7 bases. Material for sequencing was peripheral blood. The chain's CDR3 is CASSGGTARSPLGYTF. The CDR3 DNA reads as TGTGCCAGCAGTGGAGGGACAGCCCGGAGTCCGCTTGGCTACACCTTC.